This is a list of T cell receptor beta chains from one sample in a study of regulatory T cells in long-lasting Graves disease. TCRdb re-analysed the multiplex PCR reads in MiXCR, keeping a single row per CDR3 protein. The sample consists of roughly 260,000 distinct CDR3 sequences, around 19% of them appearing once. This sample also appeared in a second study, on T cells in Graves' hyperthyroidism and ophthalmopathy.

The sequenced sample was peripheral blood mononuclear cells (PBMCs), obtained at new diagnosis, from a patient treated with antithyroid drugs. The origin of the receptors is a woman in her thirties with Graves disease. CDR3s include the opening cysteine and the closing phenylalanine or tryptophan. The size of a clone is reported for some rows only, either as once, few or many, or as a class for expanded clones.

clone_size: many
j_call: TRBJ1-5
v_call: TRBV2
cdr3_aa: CASQDLRGRQGMQPQHF

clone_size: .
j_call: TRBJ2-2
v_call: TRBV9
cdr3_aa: CASSVGGSAGELFF

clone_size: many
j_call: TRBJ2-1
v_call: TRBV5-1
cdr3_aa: CASSSQRSEQFF

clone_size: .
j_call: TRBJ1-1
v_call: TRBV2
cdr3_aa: CASRPNIYSRVGNTEAFF

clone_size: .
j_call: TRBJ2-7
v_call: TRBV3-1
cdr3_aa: CASSQGQLTYEQYF

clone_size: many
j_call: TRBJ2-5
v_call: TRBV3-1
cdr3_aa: CASSQEGTYPEGQYF

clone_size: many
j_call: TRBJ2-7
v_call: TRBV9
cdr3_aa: CASSGLGTASSYEQYF

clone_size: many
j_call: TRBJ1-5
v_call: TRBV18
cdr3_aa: CASSPRGAHQPQHF

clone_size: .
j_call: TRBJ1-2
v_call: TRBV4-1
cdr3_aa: CASSRYTGGAGSGYTF

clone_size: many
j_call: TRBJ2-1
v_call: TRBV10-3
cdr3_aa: CAISRGGTYNEQFF

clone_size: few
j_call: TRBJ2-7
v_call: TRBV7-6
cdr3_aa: CASSPGGGNTYEQYF

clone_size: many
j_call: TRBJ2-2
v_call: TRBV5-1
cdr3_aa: CASMGLTTGELFF

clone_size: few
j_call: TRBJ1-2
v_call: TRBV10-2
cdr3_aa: CASSGGGQALPNYGYTF

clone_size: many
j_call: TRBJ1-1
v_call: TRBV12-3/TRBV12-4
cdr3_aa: CASSEGVNTEAFF

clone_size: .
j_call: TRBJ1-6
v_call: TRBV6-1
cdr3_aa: CASSSLTSNSPLHF

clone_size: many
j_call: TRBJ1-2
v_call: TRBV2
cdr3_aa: CASSETGEGAIYGYTF

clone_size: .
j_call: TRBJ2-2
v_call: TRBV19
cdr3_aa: CATFGGNTGELFF

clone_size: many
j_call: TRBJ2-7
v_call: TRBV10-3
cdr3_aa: CAISKGDYEQYF

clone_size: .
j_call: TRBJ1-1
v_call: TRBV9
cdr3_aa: CASSVGTDYTEAFF

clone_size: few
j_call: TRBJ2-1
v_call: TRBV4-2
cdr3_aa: CASNRGASGDNEQFF

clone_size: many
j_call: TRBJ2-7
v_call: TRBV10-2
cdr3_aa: CASSLAGATYEQYF

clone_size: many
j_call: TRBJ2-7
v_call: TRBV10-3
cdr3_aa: CAISPRGPNYEQYF

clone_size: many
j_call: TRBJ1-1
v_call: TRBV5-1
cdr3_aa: CASMTGRGTEAFF

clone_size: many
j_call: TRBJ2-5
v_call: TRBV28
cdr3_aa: CASRVTKGETQYF

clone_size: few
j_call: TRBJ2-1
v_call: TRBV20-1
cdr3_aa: CSASLGNNEQFF

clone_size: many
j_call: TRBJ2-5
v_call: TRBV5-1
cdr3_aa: CASSLLVRYQETQYF

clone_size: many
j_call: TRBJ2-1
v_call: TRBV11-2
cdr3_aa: CASSLDLAGGRNEQFF

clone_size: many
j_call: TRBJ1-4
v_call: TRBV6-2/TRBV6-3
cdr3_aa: CASSQGTGEKLFF

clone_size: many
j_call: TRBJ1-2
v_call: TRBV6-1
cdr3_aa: CASSPTRTVGYGYTF

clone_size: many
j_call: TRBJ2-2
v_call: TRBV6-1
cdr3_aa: CASRSSDRNTGELFF

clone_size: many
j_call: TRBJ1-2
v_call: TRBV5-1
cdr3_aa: CASSPEANYGYTF

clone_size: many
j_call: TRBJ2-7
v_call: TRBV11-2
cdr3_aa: CASSLPGSLSPPYEQYF

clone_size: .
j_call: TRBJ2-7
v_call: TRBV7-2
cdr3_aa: CASSLGGGYYEQYF

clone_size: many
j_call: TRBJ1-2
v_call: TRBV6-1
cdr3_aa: CASSEGRGAYGYTF

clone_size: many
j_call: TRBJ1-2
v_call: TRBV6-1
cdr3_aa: CASSSQYGTANYGYTF

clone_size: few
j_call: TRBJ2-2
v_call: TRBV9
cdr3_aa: CASSVEQGGGSGELFF

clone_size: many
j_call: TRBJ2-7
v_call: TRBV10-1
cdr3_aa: CASSEQFRGEQYF

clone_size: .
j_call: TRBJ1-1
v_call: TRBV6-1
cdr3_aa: CASKWGGQLNTEASF

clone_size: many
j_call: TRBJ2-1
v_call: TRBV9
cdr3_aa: CASSTDRASYNEQFF

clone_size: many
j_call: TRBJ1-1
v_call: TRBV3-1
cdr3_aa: CASSRGNRVNTEAFF

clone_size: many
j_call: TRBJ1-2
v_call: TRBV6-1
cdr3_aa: CASSEAGRWYGYTF

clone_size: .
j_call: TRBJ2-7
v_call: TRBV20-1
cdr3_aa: CSAWAGQSHEQYF

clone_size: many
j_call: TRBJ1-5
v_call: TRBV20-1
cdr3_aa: CSAQGQGQPQHF

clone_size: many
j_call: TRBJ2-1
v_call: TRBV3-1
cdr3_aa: CASSQVIPRTRRGNEQFF

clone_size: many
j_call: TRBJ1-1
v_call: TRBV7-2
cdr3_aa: CASSGERGNTEAFF

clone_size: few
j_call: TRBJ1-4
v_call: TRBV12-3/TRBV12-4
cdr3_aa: CASSRRGIGANEKLFF

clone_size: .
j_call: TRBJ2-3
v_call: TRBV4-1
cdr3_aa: CASSQGASQGSRTDTQYF

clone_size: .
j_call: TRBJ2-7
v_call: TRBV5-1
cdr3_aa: CASSLDGQGAYEQYF

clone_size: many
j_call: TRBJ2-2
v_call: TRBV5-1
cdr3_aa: CASSGRGTGELFF

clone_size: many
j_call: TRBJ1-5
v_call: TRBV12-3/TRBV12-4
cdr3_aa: CASATTFGISNQPQHF

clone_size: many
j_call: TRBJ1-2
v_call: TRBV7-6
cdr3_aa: CASTTAGAQEGYTF

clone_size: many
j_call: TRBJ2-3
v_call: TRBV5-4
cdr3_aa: CASSLEGSVSTDTQYF